These T cell receptor beta chains were read from a single sample in a study of regulatory T cells in long-lasting Graves disease. TCRdb reprocessed the multiplex PCR reads with MiXCR, giving one entry per CDR3 protein. The sample yields 500,000 to 700,000 distinct CDR3 sequences, 15% to 20% seen once. The same sample was also studied in work on T cells in Graves' hyperthyroidism and ophthalmopathy.

This sample comprised peripheral blood mononuclear cells (PBMCs), obtained at new diagnosis, from a patient treated with antithyroid drugs. These receptors came from a woman between 25 and 40 years old with Graves disease. Each CDR3 is given with its conserved first and last residue.

19	TRBV15	TRBJ2-7	CATSRVEGLAGDKAIEQYF
16	TRBV19	TRBJ2-1	CASMSLAGTSYNEQFF
14	TRBV6-2/TRBV6-3	TRBJ2-7	CASSYTATSYEQYF
14	TRBV27	TRBJ1-1	CASRKGQGSAEAFF
16	TRBV7-9	TRBJ1-5	CASSHATDYSNQPQHF
14	TRBV27	TRBJ2-7	CATSQQGWTYEQYF
14	TRBV11-2	TRBJ2-1	CASSSGTRYNEQFF
13	TRBV18	TRBJ1-1	CASSPSQQTEAFF
17	TRBV6-2/TRBV6-3	TRBJ2-1	CASSYLAGGISYNEQFF
13	TRBV15	TRBJ2-1	CATGAYPYNEQFF
14	TRBV20-1	TRBJ1-4	CSASPGGGLEKLFF
15	TRBV19	TRBJ1-5	CASSSGSYSNQPQHF
16	TRBV6-1	TRBJ1-1	CASSERGPNMNTEAFF
12	TRBV29-1	TRBJ2-1	CSVELGGREQFF
17	TRBV9	TRBJ2-1	CASSVGGGVSSYNEQFF
13	TRBV20-1	TRBJ1-4	CSAREDLSEKLFF
18	TRBV4-1	TRBJ2-7	CASSQLPGQGWFGGEQYF
17	TRBV4-2	TRBJ2-3	CASSDQGGRPSTDTQYF
15	TRBV10-3	TRBJ1-5	CAISAGTGTYQPQHF
12	TRBV24-1	TRBJ1-3	CALRRRGNTIYF
15	TRBV25-1	TRBJ1-2	CASRTGTGHDYGYTF
16	TRBV4-1	TRBJ1-4	CASSQVLGTGNEKLFF
13	TRBV30	TRBJ1-5	CAWSAGVGQPQHF
15	TRBV5-5	TRBJ2-5	CASSLEFTSFATQYF
14	TRBV10-3	TRBJ2-1	CAISEVQTYNEQFF
16	TRBV2	TRBJ1-4	CASSDGTGGINEKLFF
14	TRBV2	TRBJ2-3	CACSWTGGTDTQYF
15	TRBV28	TRBJ2-7	CASSLLWDGDYEQYF
14	TRBV2	TRBJ1-1	CASSDFAVDTEAFF
18	TRBV7-9	TRBJ2-7	CASSLVPLQGQRNYEQYF
13	TRBV18	TRBJ2-1	CASSSGTSIEQFF
14	TRBV5-1	TRBJ1-2	CASSDAQTNYGYTF
18	TRBV7-9	TRBJ2-2	CASSRRLRAGEGTGELFF
15	TRBV3-1	TRBJ2-1	CASSPSGSLNHEQFF
13	TRBV29-1	TRBJ2-7	CSVVSTGVHEQYF
15	TRBV7-2	TRBJ1-2	CASSLEDRDLYGYTF
14	TRBV20-1	TRBJ2-5	CSARGGTRGETQYF
18	TRBV5-6	TRBJ1-6	CASSTGERLQAYNSPLHF
12	TRBV12-3/TRBV12-4	TRBJ2-1	CASSWWGGEQFF
15	TRBV27	TRBJ2-7	CASRSGATGAYEQYF
15	TRBV27	TRBJ1-1	CASSLGTEMNTEAFF
16	TRBV20-1	TRBJ2-7	CSAREIPGTGEYEQYF
13	TRBV9	TRBJ1-1	CASSVSGASEAFF
16	TRBV28	TRBJ2-7	CASSFWVSGRPYEQYF
15	TRBV6-1	TRBJ1-4	CASRIEGGGNEKLFF
16	TRBV12-3/TRBV12-4	TRBJ2-1	CASTNTGFSSYNEQFF
12	TRBV9	TRBJ2-7	CASSPNQGEQYF
15	TRBV7-2	TRBJ2-1	CASTAGSGAYNEQFF
14	TRBV7-9	TRBJ1-2	CASSSSYNAYGYTF
15	TRBV20-1	TRBJ2-3	CSAESAGPSTDTQYF
11	TRBV19	TRBJ2-3	CASLFVGAWNF
15	TRBV7-2	TRBJ1-5	CASSISGTGGQPQHF
18	TRBV28	TRBJ1-3	CASSFAGFPQISGNTIYF
15	TRBV5-1	TRBJ2-1	CASSLVGQASNEQFF